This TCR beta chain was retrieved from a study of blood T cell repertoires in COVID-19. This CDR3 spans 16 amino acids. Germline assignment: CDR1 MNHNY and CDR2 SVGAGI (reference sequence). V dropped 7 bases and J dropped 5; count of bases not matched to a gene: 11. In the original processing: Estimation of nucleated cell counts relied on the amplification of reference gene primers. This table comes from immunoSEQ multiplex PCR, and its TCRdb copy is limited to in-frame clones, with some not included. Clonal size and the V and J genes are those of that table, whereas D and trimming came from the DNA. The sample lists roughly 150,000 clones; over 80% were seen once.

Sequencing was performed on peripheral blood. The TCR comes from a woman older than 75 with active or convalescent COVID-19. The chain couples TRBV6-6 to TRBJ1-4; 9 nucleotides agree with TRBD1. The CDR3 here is CASITAVGQGNEKLFF. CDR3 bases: TGTGCCAGCATCACGGCGGTGGGACAGGGAAATGAAAAACTGTTTTTT.